The TCR beta chain under discussion was sequenced for a study of radiotherapy plus CTLA-4 blockade in lung cancer listed by TCRdb under 2018. Study-wide context: Objective responses occurred in roughly 19% of enrolled patients, and 25% to 40% achieved disease control. General study outcomes and caveats: Increased serum interferon-beta after radiation, together with early dynamic changes in blood T cell clones, were reported to be the strongest predictors of response. After treatment with radiotherapy and ipilimumab, TCR clones that originated in tumors expanded in peripheral blood.

Focal radiation therapy combined with CTLA-4 blockade (ipilimumab) was tested in patients with chemo-refractory metastatic non-small-cell lung cancer. The receptor library was made with the immunoSEQ multiplex PCR assay. Entries here come from immuneACCESS through TCRdb and include only in-frame sequences with V and J called. Some clones fail to appear in such tables; in the studies checked, an unresolved V gene covers under half of the shortfall, and the cause of the remainder is unknown. The sample table contains 130,000 or so clones; only one count was recorded for around 89% of them. Together, the top ten hold 6.9% of the sample. About this clone itself: Its antigen is unknown. Within one base of it there is no much larger clone, and no base qualities were kept.

This receptor was identified in a human donor with non-small cell lung cancer that progressed on radiotherapy plus ipilimumab. This material consisted of peripheral blood, taken from a patient treated with radiotherapy plus ipilimumab.

The sequenced DNA: TGTGCCAGCAGCGGAGGACTAGCTGGAACAGATACGCAGTATTTT. Translated, it gives CASSGGLAGTDTQYF. The chain is made from TRBV11-2 and TRBJ2-3; the central 8 bases match TRBD2. Its CDR3 holds 15 amino acids, cysteine through phenylalanine. Only the CDR3 portion is preserved as DNA: 45 bases, with reading frame beginning at the first base. Germline trimming amounts to 5 bases on V and 3 bases on J, with 7 as the count of junction bases outside the gene matches. CDR1 and CDR2, looked up from the germline V gene, are SGHAT and FQNNGV.